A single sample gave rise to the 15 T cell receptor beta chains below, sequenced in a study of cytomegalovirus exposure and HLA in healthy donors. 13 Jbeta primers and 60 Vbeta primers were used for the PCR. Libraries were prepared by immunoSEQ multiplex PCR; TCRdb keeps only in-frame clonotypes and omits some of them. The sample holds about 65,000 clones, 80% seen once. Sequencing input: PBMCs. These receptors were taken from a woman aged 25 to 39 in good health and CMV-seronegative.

The CDR3 nucleotides are TGTGCCAGCAGCCCCGGACAGGGCTATAGCAATCAGCCCCAGCATTTT. Protein sequence: CASSPGQGYSNQPQHF. The chain carries TRBV7-9 and TRBJ1-5; 8 bases are shared with TRBD1. J lost 0 bases, V lost 5 bases, and 6 bases had no gene match. The germline CDR1 and CDR2 sequences are SEHNR and FQNEAQ (reference sequence). The CDR3 length is 16 residues.

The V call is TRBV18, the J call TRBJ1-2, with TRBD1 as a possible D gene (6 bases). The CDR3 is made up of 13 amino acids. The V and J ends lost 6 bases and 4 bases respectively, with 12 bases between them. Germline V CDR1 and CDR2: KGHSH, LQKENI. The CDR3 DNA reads TGTGCCAGCTCCCCCGACAGGACCTATGGCTACACCTTC. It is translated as CASSPDRTYGYTF.

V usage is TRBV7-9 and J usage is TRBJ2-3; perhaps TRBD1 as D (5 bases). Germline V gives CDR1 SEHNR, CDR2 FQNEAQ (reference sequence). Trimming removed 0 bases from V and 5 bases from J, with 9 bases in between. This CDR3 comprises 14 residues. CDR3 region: CASSLAQAGDTQYF. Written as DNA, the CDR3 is TGTGCCAGCAGCTTAGCACAGGCAGGAGATACGCAGTATTTT.

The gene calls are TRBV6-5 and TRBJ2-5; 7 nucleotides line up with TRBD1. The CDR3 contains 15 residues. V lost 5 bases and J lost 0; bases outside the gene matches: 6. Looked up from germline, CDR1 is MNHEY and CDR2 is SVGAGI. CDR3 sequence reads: CASSRTGVYQETQYF. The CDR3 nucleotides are TGTGCCAGCAGTCGAACAGGGGTGTACCAAGAGACCCAGTACTTC.

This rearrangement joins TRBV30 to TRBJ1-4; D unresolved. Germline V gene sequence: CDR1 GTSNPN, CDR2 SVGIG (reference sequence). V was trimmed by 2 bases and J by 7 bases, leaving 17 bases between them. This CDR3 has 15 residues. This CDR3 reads CAWSPNFGRGEKLFF. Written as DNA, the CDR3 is TGTGCCTGGAGTCCTAACTTCGGTCGTGGTGAAAAACTGTTTTTT.

For the CDR3, the DNA is TGTGCCAGCAGCCTCAGGGGTTCCGAGCAGTACTTC. It specifies CASSLRGSEQYF. This rearrangement joins TRBV16 to TRBJ2-7; possibly TRBD1 for D (6 bases). CDR1 is KGHSY and CDR2 is FQNENV in the germline V gene. The length of the CDR3 is 12 residues. Trimming left V 4 bases short and J 6 bases short, with 10 bases between.

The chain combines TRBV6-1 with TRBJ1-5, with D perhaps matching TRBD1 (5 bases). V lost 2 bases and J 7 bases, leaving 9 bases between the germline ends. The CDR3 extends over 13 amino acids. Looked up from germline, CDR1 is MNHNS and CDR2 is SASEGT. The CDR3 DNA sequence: TGTGCCAGCAGTGAATACCGGACACAGCCCCAGCATTTT. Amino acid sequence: CASSEYRTQPQHF.

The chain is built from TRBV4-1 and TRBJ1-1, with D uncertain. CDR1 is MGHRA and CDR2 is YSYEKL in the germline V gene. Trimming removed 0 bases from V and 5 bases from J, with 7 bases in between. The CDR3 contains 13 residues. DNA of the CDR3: TGCGCCAGCAGCCAAGAGCCCGGGACTGAAGCTTTCTTT. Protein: CASSQEPGTEAFF.

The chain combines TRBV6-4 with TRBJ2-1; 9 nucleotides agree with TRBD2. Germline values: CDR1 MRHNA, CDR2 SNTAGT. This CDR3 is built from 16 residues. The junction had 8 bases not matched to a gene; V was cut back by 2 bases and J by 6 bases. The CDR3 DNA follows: TGTGCCAGCAGTGACCCGGGACTAGCAGGGACCAATGAGCAGTTCTTC. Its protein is CASSDPGLAGTNEQFF.

The CDR3 sequence: CASSNLVDTQYF. The CDR3 DNA reads as TGTGCCAGTAGTAACCTAGTCGATACGCAGTATTTT. This chain connects TRBV19 to TRBJ2-3; D is unresolved. Trimming pared 4 bases from V and 6 bases from J, leaving 8 bases between. The CDR3 length is 12 residues. The germline CDR1 and CDR2 sequences are LNHDA and SQIVND (reference sequence).

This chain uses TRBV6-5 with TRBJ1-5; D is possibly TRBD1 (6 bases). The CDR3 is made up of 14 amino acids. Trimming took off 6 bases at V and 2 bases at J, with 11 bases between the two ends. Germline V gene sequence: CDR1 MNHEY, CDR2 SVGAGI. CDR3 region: CASRQGDGNQPQHF. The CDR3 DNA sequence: TGTGCCAGCAGACAGGGTGACGGCAATCAGCCCCAGCATTTT.

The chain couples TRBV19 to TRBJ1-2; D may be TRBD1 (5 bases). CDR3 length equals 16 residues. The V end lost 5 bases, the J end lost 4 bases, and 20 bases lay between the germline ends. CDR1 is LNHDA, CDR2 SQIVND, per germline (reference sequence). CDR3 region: CASSPSVGPPVYGYTF. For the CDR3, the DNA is TGTGCCAGTAGTCCCTCCGTGGGGCCTCCGGTCTATGGCTACACCTTC.

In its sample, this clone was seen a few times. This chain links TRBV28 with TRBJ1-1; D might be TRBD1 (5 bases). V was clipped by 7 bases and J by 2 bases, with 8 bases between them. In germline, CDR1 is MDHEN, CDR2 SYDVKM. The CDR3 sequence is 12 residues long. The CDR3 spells CASKGVNTEAFF. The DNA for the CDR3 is TGTGCCAGCAAAGGGGTAAACACTGAAGCTTTCTTT. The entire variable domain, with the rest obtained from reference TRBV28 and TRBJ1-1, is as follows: DVKVTQSSRYLVKRTGEKVFLECVQDMDHENMFWYRQDPGLGLRLIYFSYDVKMKEKGDIPEGYSVSREKKERFSLILESASTNQTSMYLCASKGVNTEAFFGQGTRLTVV.

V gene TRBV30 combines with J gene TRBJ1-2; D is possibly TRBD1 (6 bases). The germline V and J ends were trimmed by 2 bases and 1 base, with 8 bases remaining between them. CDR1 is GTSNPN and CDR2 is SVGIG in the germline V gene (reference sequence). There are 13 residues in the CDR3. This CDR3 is CAWSQGFNYGYTF. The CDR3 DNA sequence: TGTGCCTGGAGTCAGGGGTTTAACTATGGCTACACCTTC.

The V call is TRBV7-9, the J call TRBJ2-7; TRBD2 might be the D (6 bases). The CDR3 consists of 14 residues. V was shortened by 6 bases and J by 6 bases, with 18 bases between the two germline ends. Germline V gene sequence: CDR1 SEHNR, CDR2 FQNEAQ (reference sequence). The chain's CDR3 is CASSTGTALGEQYF. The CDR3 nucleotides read TGTGCCAGCAGTACCGGGACTGCTCTAGGCGAGCAGTACTTC.